These 15 T cell receptor beta chains were all obtained from the same sample, sequenced in a study of naive and memory T cell subsets. These receptors are not linked to any known antigen. An equimolar mix of two oligonucleotides served as the beta constant-region primer for TRBC1 and TRBC2. Nested alpha and beta constant-region primers with the SP2 primer drove four PCR rounds on ligated cDNA. TCRdb re-called the UMI-ligation and nested PCR reads with MiXCR, one entry per CDR3 protein. The repertoire has under 150,000 distinct CDR3 sequences, more than 15% of them found once; the top ten carry 0.55% to 0.75%. Findings and caveats of the study: Especially in CD8 cells, naive repertoires contained a few larger clonotypes, possibly CD45RA-re-expressing memory cells.

Sequenced input: naive CD8+ T cells from blood. Receptors were obtained from a human donor in good health.

This clonotype has more than one count but fewer than ten. This chain uses TRBV28 with TRBJ2-5; no reliable D call. V gave up 5 bases and J gave up 7 bases, with 11 bases separating them. Germline V gives CDR1 MDHEN, CDR2 SYDVKM. The CDR3 is 12 residues long. The CDR3 here is CASSPPAGTQYF. In DNA form, the CDR3 reads TGTGCCAGCAGTCCTCCCGCCGGGACCCAGTACTTC. The full variable domain, rest sourced from reference TRBV28 and TRBJ2-5, is DVKVTQSSRYLVKRTGEKVFLECVQDMDHENMFWYRQDPGLGLRLIYFSYDVKMKEKGDIPEGYSVSREKKERFSLILESASTNQTSMYLCASSPPAGTQYFGPGTRLLVL.

This chain uses TRBV29-1 with TRBJ1-1; D is unresolved. CDR1 and CDR2 from the germline V gene are SQVTM and ANQGSEA. The V gene lost 3 bases and the J gene lost 1 base, with 9 bases spanning the gap. The CDR3 sequence is 13 residues long. CDR3 in amino acids: CSVDLAGNTEAFF. CDR3 sequence (DNA): TGCAGCGTTGATTTGGCAGGGAACACTGAAGCTTTCTTT. Variable domain in full (rest from reference TRBV29-1 and TRBJ1-1): SAVISQKPSRDICQRGTSLTIQCQVDSQVTMMFWYRQQPGQSLTLIATANQGSEATYESGFVIDKFPISRPNLTFSTLTVSNMSPEDSSIYLCSVDLAGNTEAFFGQGTRLTVV.

In its sample, this clonotype was seen a few times. J is TRBJ2-7 and V is TRBV6-6, with D perhaps given as TRBD1 or TRBD2 (6 bases each). The CDR3 runs 12 residues. The V gene's germline CDR1 is MNHNY and CDR2 SVGAGI (reference sequence). V lost 8 bases and J lost 3, with 11 bases in between. Written as DNA, the CDR3 is TGTGCCAGCGGTAAGGGGGGCTACGAGCAGTACTTC. Protein: CASGKGGYEQYF.

This clonotype has more than one count but fewer than ten. This chain joins TRBV12-3 or TRBV12-4 and TRBJ2-7; 7 nucleotides agree with TRBD1. The trim removed 4 bases at V and 2 bases at J, leaving 5 bases unmatched. The CDR3 is made up of 14 amino acids. CDR3 sequence reads: CASSSTGDTYEQYF. The CDR3 nucleotides read TGTGCCAGCAGTTCCACAGGGGATACCTACGAGCAGTACTTC.

The J gene is TRBJ2-7, the V gene TRBV3-1; weak D call: TRBD1 (7 bases). CDR3 length equals 15 residues. V was pared by 1 base and J by 2 bases, with 12 bases between. In germline, CDR1 is LGHDT, CDR2 YNNKEL (reference sequence). CDR3 in DNA: TGTGCCAGCAGCCAAGTTGGCGGGACAGCCTACGAGCAGTACTTC. It encodes CASSQVGGTAYEQYF.

This clonotype was observed a handful of times. The chain is built from TRBV6-2 or TRBV6-3 and TRBJ2-3; D remains ambiguous. CDR1 MNHEY and CDR2 SVGEGT come from the germline V gene. The CDR3 spans 13 residues. Deletions cut 5 bases from V and 5 bases from J, with 11 bases between. The CDR3 nucleotides are TGTGCCAGCAGTGGAACCTCCAGAGATACGCAGTATTTT. Translation: CASSGTSRDTQYF.

The rearrangement links TRBV4-1 to TRBJ2-1; TRBD1 matches 9 bases. Germline V CDR1 and CDR2: MGHRA, YSYEKL. The J segment lost 8 bases and the V segment lost 1 base, leaving 6 bases of the junction unmatched. This CDR3 comprises 15 residues. The CDR3 sequence is CASSQAPGQGYEQFF. CDR3 DNA sequence: TGCGCCAGCAGCCAAGCCCCGGGACAGGGCTATGAGCAGTTCTTC.

The table lists this clonotype with a few counts. This chain connects TRBV27 to TRBJ1-1, with a possible D match to TRBD1 (5 bases). CDR3 length equals 14 residues. Germline V lookup: CDR1 MNHEY, CDR2 SMNVEV (reference sequence). V was clipped by 5 bases and J by 2 bases, with 12 bases between them. DNA of the CDR3: TGTGCCAGCAGTCCAGGGACGTCAAACACTGAAGCTTTCTTT. Translating gives CASSPGTSNTEAFF.

The table lists this clonotype with a few counts. This rearrangement joins TRBV12-3 or TRBV12-4 to TRBJ2-3; the D is unclear. The V and J ends lost 3 bases and 9 bases respectively, with 13 bases between them. This CDR3 has 13 residues. The CDR3 coding sequence is TGTGCCAGCAGTTTGATCCGGCAGGAGACGCAGTATTTT. This gives the protein CASSLIRQETQYF.

This sequence joins TRBV20-1 and TRBJ1-1; D ambiguous. This CDR3 is built from 13 residues. CDR1 is DFQATT, CDR2 SNEGSKA, per germline (reference sequence). Trimming took 5 bases from V and 1 from J, leaving 11 bases between them. The CDR3 DNA follows: TGCAGTGCTGACGGACCGACGAACACTGAAGCTTTCTTT. This codes for CSADGPTNTEAFF.

This chain uses TRBV19 with TRBJ1-1, with D unresolved. Germline V lookup: CDR1 LNHDA, CDR2 SQIVND (reference sequence). The CDR3 has 13 amino acids. Trimming shortened V by 3 bases and J by 8 bases, and 13 bases separated the two germline ends. CDR3: CASSIWYAAEAFF. In DNA form, the CDR3 reads TGTGCCAGTAGTATTTGGTACGCGGCAGAAGCTTTCTTT.

The chain employs TRBV11-2 and TRBJ1-1; no definite D call. The CDR3 contains 13 residues. V lost 5 bases and J 3 bases, leaving 10 bases between the germline ends. Germline lookup yields CDR1 SGHAT and CDR2 FQNNGV. Here the CDR3 DNA reads TGTGCCAGCAGCCTCGAGTTGCACACTGAAGCTTTCTTT. This gives the protein CASSLELHTEAFF.

This clonotype has only a few counts. This chain connects TRBV4-1 to TRBJ2-2, with D unclear. Trimming removed 8 bases from V and 5 bases from J, with 9 bases in between. The CDR3 is 12 residues long. Looked up from germline, CDR1 is MGHRA and CDR2 is YSYEKL. Written as DNA, the CDR3 is TGCGCCAGCCGAGTAATGACCGGGGAGCTGTTTTTT. This encodes CASRVMTGELFF.

This clonotype showed up just a few times. The rearrangement uses TRBV19 and TRBJ2-1; unclear D gene. The CDR3 spans 14 residues. With 3 bases removed from V and 8 bases from J, the gap between germline ends came to 14 bases. Germline CDR1 reads LNHDA; CDR2 reads SQIVND (reference sequence). The CDR3 sequence is CASSIVVTLDEQFF. Written as DNA, the CDR3 is TGTGCCAGTAGTATCGTGGTGACTTTGGATGAGCAGTTCTTC.

There are a few counts of this clonotype. This chain connects TRBV29-1 to TRBJ2-1, with TRBD2 matching over 7 bases. V was pared by 2 bases and J by 4 bases, with 5 bases of the junction left unmatched. Germline CDR1 is SQVTM and CDR2 is ANQGSEA. The CDR3 sequence is 14 residues long. The CDR3 region is CSVEWGGSYNEQFF. For the CDR3, the DNA is TGCAGCGTTGAATGGGGCGGGAGTTACAATGAGCAGTTCTTC.